Listed below are T cell receptor beta chains from one sample, sequenced in a study of CD8 T cells in ankylosing spondylitis. TCRdb analysed the 5' RACE reads with MiXCR anew, one entry per CDR3 protein. The table lists 200,000 to 250,000 distinct CDR3 sequences, about 18% of them singletons. Material: blood, either unsorted or a sorted T cell fraction (not recorded which). These TCRs come from a male donor with ankylosing spondylitis. Each CDR3 is given with its conserved first and last residue. The order of the fields is V gene, clone size, D gene, J gene, CDR3 protein, CDR3 DNA. The D gene is left open where the match is weak. Clone size is given for some rows only: seen once, a few or many times, or a class if the clone is expanded.

TRBV5-1	NA	NA	TRBJ2-7	CASSLPGGAYEQYF	TGCGCCAGCAGCTTGCCAGGGGGGGCCTACGAGCAGTACTTC
TRBV5-1	NA	NA	TRBJ2-3	CASSLEGWGRTDTQYF	TGCGCCAGCAGCTTGGAGGGATGGGGGCGGACAGATACGCAGTATTTT
TRBV24-1	few	NA	TRBJ1-5	CATSDGTWPQHF	TGTGCCACCAGTGATGGGACCTGGCCCCAGCATTTT
TRBV20-1	few	NA	TRBJ2-7	CSASPRSGEFYEQYF	TGCAGTGCTTCACCTAGGAGCGGAGAGTTCTACGAGCAGTACTTC
TRBV10-3	NA	NA	TRBJ2-7	CAIRSQSGSSYEQYF	TGTGCCATCAGGTCTCAGTCGGGGAGCTCCTACGAGCAGTACTTC
TRBV29-1	NA	TRBD1	TRBJ2-7	CSVDGTGMNEQYF	TGCAGCGTTGATGGGACAGGGATGAACGAGCAGTACTTC
TRBV13	NA	NA	TRBJ2-7	CASSLPFGSRGMNEQYF	TGTGCCAGCAGCTTACCATTCGGGTCCCGAGGGATGAACGAGCAGTACTTC
TRBV28	few	TRBD1	TRBJ2-1	CASSQGQGVSDEQFF	TGTGCCAGCAGCCAAGGACAGGGGGTCTCAGATGAGCAGTTCTTC
TRBV20-1	NA	NA	TRBJ2-7	CSAREIRRVEQYF	TGCAGTGCTAGAGAGATACGACGAGTCGAGCAGTACTTC
TRBV4-2	NA	TRBD2	TRBJ2-1	CASSQVGLAGLGNEQFF	TGTGCCAGCAGCCAAGTAGGACTAGCGGGGTTGGGCAATGAGCAGTTCTTC
TRBV10-3	many	NA	TRBJ2-5	CAISHDQDDQETQYF	TGTGCCATCAGTCACGACCAGGATGACCAAGAGACCCAGTACTTC
TRBV4-1	many	TRBD2	TRBJ2-1	CASSQETGLDEQFF	TGCGCCAGCAGCCAAGAAACGGGACTAGATGAGCAGTTCTTC
TRBV12-3/TRBV12-4	NA	NA	TRBJ1-1	CASSQQDGPNTEAFF	TGTGCCAGCAGTCAACAGGACGGTCCGAACACTGAAGCTTTCTTT
TRBV19	few	TRBD1	TRBJ1-5	CASSMGVQGAGNQPQHF	TGTGCCAGTAGTATGGGTGTTCAGGGGGCTGGCAATCAGCCCCAGCATTTT
TRBV28	few	NA	TRBJ2-1	CASSFIRNEQFF	TGTGCCAGCAGTTTTATAAGAAATGAGCAGTTCTTC
TRBV4-2	medium-sized	NA	TRBJ2-3	CASSPGIAGVTDTQYF	TGTGCCAGCAGCCCAGGCATAGCAGGAGTCACAGATACGCAGTATTTT
TRBV4-1	NA	NA	TRBJ1-1	CASTPGRMNTEAFF	TGCGCCAGCACTCCGGGACGGATGAACACTGAAGCTTTCTTT
TRBV11-2	NA	NA	TRBJ2-4	CASSSGESKNIQYF	TGTGCCAGCAGCTCGGGGGAATCCAAAAACATTCAGTACTTC
TRBV13	many	TRBD2	TRBJ2-7	CASRARGGFSYEQYF	TGTGCCAGCAGGGCACGGGGGGGCTTTTCCTACGAGCAGTACTTC
TRBV3-1	few	TRBD1	TRBJ1-1	CASSQATGERAFF	TGTGCCAGCAGCCAGGCTACAGGGGAACGGGCTTTCTTT
TRBV27	few	NA	TRBJ2-5	CASSHLPTSQETQYF	TGTGCCAGCAGTCACCTACCGACCAGCCAAGAGACCCAGTACTTC
TRBV6-1	NA	NA	TRBJ1-5	CASTGGGYSNQPQHF	TGTGCCAGCACCGGTGGGGGATATAGCAATCAGCCCCAGCATTTT
TRBV29-1	many	NA	TRBJ1-1	CSVATAMNTEAFF	TGCAGCGTTGCGACGGCCATGAACACTGAAGCTTTCTTT
TRBV7-9	few	NA	TRBJ1-1	CASSKLIMTEMNTEAFF	TGTGCCAGCAGTAAGCTTATTATGACAGAGATGAACACTGAAGCTTTCTTT
TRBV5-1	few	TRBD1	TRBJ2-7	CASAPGQSYEQYF	TGCGCCAGCGCCCCGGGACAGTCATACGAGCAGTACTTC
TRBV6-2/TRBV6-3	NA	TRBD2	TRBJ2-1	CASSQRLAPYNEQFF	TGTGCCAGCAGCCAAAGACTAGCTCCCTACAATGAGCAGTTCTTC
TRBV14	NA	NA	TRBJ2-7	CASSQLTGSYEQYF	TGTGCCAGCAGCCAACTCACTGGATCCTACGAGCAGTACTTC
TRBV4-1	few	NA	TRBJ1-2	CASSQEVTEKNYGYTF	TGCGCCAGCAGCCAAGAAGTCACAGAAAAGAACTATGGCTACACCTTC
TRBV7-8	NA	NA	TRBJ2-1	CASSLGSAQREQFF	TGTGCCAGCAGCTTAGGGAGTGCACAAAGGGAGCAGTTCTTC
TRBV2	NA	TRBD2	TRBJ2-7	CANTGTSGNYEQYF	TGTGCCAATACCGGGACTAGCGGGAACTACGAGCAGTACTTC
TRBV12-3/TRBV12-4	NA	NA	TRBJ2-7	CASSYSGQAPSAYEQYF	TGTGCCAGCAGTTACAGCGGGCAAGCCCCTTCCGCCTACGAGCAGTACTTC
TRBV20-1	NA	NA	TRBJ2-3	CSARGLGGGGPDTQYF	TGCAGTGCTAGGGGCCTGGGAGGGGGCGGCCCAGATACGCAGTATTTT
TRBV5-1	NA	TRBD2	TRBJ2-1	CASSSEKREVDEQFF	TGCGCCAGCAGCTCCGAGAAGCGGGAGGTCGATGAGCAGTTCTTC